This paragraph reports one T cell receptor (beta chain). The antigen is not known. Produced via immunoSEQ multiplex PCR; TCRdb's table is partial and in-frame only. This repertoire shows tens of thousands of clones, about 87% found once; its top ten account for 15% to 20%. The data are from a study of radiotherapy plus CTLA-4 blockade in lung cancer. Study results and limitations: Dynamics of early blood T cell clones, together with interferon-beta, were reportedly the best predictors of response. Blood TCR clones of tumor origin expanded after radiotherapy plus ipilimumab.

The CDR3 sequence is 16 residues long. CDR1 is LNHDA and CDR2 is SQIVND in the germline V gene (reference sequence). J gave up 2 bases and V 6 bases, and 6 bases lay outside the gene matches. Receiving focal radiation plus CTLA-4 blockade with ipilimumab were patients who had chemo-refractory metastatic non-small-cell lung cancer. J is TRBJ2-6 and V is TRBV19; 8 nucleotides match TRBD2. The specimen comprised peripheral blood, sampled from a patient treated with radiotherapy plus ipilimumab. This clonotype originated in a human donor with non-small cell lung cancer that progressed on radiotherapy plus ipilimumab. For the CDR3, the DNA is TGTGCCAGTAGCCCCGAGCGGGAGCCTGGGGCCAACGTCCTGACTTTC. Amino acid sequence: CASSPEREPGANVLTF.